The rows below give T cell receptor beta chains drawn from one sample of a study of T cell responses to AZD1222 COVID-19 vaccine. Data came from immunoSEQ multiplex PCR; TCRdb stores just in-frame clones and leaves some out. The sample records more than 95,000 clones, over 85% being singletons. The sample was peripheral blood, taken on day 0 of AZD1222 vaccination. The receptors come from an adult in good health. CDR3s include the opening cysteine and the closing phenylalanine or tryptophan. A D gene is named only where the DNA matches it firmly. Expanded clones are given a class, and other clones once, few, many or no size at all.

j_gene	v_gene	abundance	d_gene	CDR3nt	CDR3aa
TRBJ1-1	TRBV11-3	-	-	TGTGCCAGCAGCCCAGTGGACAGTAACTCGAACACTGAAGCTTTCTTT	CASSPVDSNSNTEAFF
TRBJ2-5	TRBV18	-	TRBD2	TGTGCCAGCTCGCGACGGGAAGGACTAGACGGGGCCCAAGAGACCCAGTACTTC	CASSRREGLDGAQETQYF
TRBJ2-7	TRBV7-2	-	TRBD2	TGTGCCAGCAGCTCGGGACTAGCGGAGGCCTACGAGCAGTACTTC	CASSSGLAEAYEQYF
TRBJ2-7	TRBV2	-	TRBD1	TGTGCCAGCAGTGACCCCGACAGGGCGACAACCTACGAGCAGTACTTC	CASSDPDRATTYEQYF
TRBJ1-2	TRBV13	-	TRBD1	TGTGCCAGCAGCCTGAGACAGGGGGAAGGTGGCTACACCTTC	CASSLRQGEGGYTF
TRBJ2-1	TRBV6-6	-	TRBD2	TGTGCCAGCACTGCTAGCGGCCTGTACAATGAGCAGTTCTTC	CASTASGLYNEQFF
TRBJ1-4	TRBV7-8	-	-	TGTGCCAGCAGCCCGTACAGGTCTGCAACTAATGAAAAACTGTTTTTT	CASSPYRSATNEKLFF
TRBJ1-1	TRBV19	-	-	TGTGCCAGTAGTATAGACAGGTACCCCTTGAACACTGAAGCTTTCTTT	CASSIDRYPLNTEAFF
TRBJ2-3	TRBV3-1/TRBV3-2	-	TRBD2	TGTGCCAGCAGCCAACCTACTAGCGGGAGTTCAGATACGCAGTATTTT	CASSQPTSGSSDTQYF
TRBJ2-1	TRBV7-8	-	TRBD2	TGTGCCAGCAGCTTAGGGGGGACTAGCCCGATTGGGACCTACAATGAGCAGTTCTTC	CASSLGGTSPIGTYNEQFF
TRBJ2-1	TRBV7-2	-	TRBD2	TGTGCCAGCAGTCGAACCGGGACTAGCGGGACCAACGAGCAGTTCTTC	CASSRTGTSGTNEQFF
TRBJ2-1	TRBV5-1	once	TRBD2	TGCGCCAGCAGCTTAAGCGGGAGGTTCCTTAATGAGCAGTTCTTC	CASSLSGRFLNEQFF
TRBJ2-1	TRBV5-6	-	-	TGTGCCAGCAGCCCAGCGGCCGAGTTGGAGCAGTTCTTC	CASSPAAELEQFF
TRBJ2-1	TRBV18	-	-	TGTGCCAGCTCACCAAATCCCTCACACTATTACAATGAGCAGTTCTTC	CASSPNPSHYYNEQFF
TRBJ2-2	TRBV2	-	TRBD1	TGTGCCAGCAGACGGACAGGGGGCGCGAACACCGGGGAGCTGTTTTTT	CASRRTGGANTGELFF
TRBJ2-1	TRBV5-5	-	TRBD2	TGTGCCAGCAGCGGGAGGGAAGTACCCTACAATGAGCAGTTCTTC	CASSGREVPYNEQFF